This entry concerns a single T cell receptor (beta chain). The sample is drawn from a study of blood T cell repertoires in COVID-19. Study at large: Acute and convalescent COVID-19 samples came from the United States, Italy and Spain. From T cells, B-cell-depleted T cells, or PBMCs came the material, which was cDNA or gDNA.

Source study methods: Reference gene primer amplification yielded estimated nucleated cell counts. TCRdb's copy holds only in-frame clones and misses some; the assay was immunoSEQ multiplex PCR. From that table come the V and J calls and clone size; the DNA was used to work out D and trimming. Here the sample spans just over 250,000 clones, more than 70% being singletons. Losses at the gene ends were 5 bases for V and 6 bases for J; bases not matched to a gene: 10. This CDR3 is 14 amino acids long. Per the germline V gene, CDR1 is SGHRS and CDR2 is YFSETQ. The chain links TRBV5-1 to TRBJ1-2, with TRBD1 matching 7 bases. The sequenced material came from peripheral blood. The sequence was collected from a woman in her fifties or sixties with acute or convalescent COVID-19. CDR3 bases: TGCGCCAGCAGTAACAGGGGCCCTTTTGATGGCTACACCTTC. Translating gives CASSNRGPFDGYTF.